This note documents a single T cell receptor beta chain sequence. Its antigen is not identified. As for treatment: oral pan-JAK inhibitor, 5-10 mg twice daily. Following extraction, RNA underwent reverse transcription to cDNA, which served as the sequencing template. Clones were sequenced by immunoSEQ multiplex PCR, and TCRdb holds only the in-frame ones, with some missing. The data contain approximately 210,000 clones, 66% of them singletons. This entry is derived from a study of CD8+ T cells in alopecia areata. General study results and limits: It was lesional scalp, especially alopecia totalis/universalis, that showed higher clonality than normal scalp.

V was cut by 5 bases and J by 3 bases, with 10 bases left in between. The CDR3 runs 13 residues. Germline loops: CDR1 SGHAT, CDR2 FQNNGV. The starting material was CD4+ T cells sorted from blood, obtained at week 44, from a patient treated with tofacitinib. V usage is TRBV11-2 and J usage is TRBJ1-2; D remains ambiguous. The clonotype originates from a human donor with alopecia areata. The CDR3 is CASSHSLDYGYTF. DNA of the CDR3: TGTGCCAGCAGCCATTCTCTAGACTATGGCTACACCTTC. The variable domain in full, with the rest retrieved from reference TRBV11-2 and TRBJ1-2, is EAGVAQSPRYKIIEKRQSVAFWCNPISGHATLYWYQQILGQGPKLLIQFQNNGVVDDSQLPKDRFSAERLKGVDSTLKIQPAKLEDSAVYLCASSHSLDYGYTFGSGTRLTVV.